This TCR beta chain was observed in a study of blood T cell repertoires in COVID-19. TCRdb keeps only in-frame clones here, not all; method: immunoSEQ multiplex PCR. The profile shows 140,000 or so clones, 65% to 90% of them singletons. From germline, CDR1 is MDHEN and CDR2 SYDVKM. The CDR3 has 14 amino acids. Trimming shortened V by 3 bases and J by 4 bases, and 12 bases separated the two germline ends. Sequences were obtained from peripheral blood. The clonotype originates from a man over 45 with acute or convalescent COVID-19. The chain links TRBV28 to TRBJ1-1, with a possible D match to TRBD1 (6 bases). CDR3 loop: CASSFTRQVTEAFF. The CDR3 bases are TGTGCCAGCAGTTTTACCCGACAGGTCACTGAAGCTTTCTTT.